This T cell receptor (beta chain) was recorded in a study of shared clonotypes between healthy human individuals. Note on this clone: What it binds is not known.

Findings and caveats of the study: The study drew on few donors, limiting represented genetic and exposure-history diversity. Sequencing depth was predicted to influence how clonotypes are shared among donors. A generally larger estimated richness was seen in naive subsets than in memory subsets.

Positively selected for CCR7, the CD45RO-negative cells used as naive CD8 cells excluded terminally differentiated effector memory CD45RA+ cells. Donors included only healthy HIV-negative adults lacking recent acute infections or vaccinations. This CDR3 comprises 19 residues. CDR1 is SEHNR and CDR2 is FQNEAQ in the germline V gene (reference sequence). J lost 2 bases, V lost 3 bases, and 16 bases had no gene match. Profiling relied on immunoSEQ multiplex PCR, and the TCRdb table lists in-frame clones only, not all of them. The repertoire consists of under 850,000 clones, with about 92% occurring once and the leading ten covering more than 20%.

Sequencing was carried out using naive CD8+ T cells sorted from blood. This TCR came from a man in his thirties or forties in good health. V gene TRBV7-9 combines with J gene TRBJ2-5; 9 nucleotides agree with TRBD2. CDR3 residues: CASSFPRLAGVWVQETQYF. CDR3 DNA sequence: TGTGCCAGCAGCTTCCCGAGGTTAGCGGGAGTATGGGTACAAGAGACCCAGTACTTC.